The clone carrying this TCR beta chain occurred a few times. The antigen remains undetermined. Trimming cost V 6 bases and J 0 bases, with 11 bases left between them. The germline V gene has CDR1 MGHRA and CDR2 YSYEKL. The CDR3 loop spans 14 amino acids. An oligo carrying a UMI was ligated to the cDNA 3' end. First-round PCR used roughly 4 cycles and beta primers RC1.1 and RC1.2 covering TRBC1 and TRBC2. TCR alpha and beta chains were handled separately starting at the second PCR. TCRdb processed the UMI-ligation and nested PCR reads anew with MiXCR; each CDR3 protein has one entry. The sample lists around 50,000 distinct CDR3 sequences; roughly 11% were seen once. The sample is PBMC spiked with counted cells of clone KT2. This entry is derived from a study of quantifying T cell responses using KT2 cells. Turning to the study itself: TCR alpha and beta constant-region primers primed reverse transcription of RNA. Study-wide results and caveats: KT2 clone alpha and beta sequence counts scaled linearly with input KT2 cell number.

This chain connects TRBV4-1 to TRBJ1-1, with TRBD1 as a possible D gene (5 bases). Sequenced sample: PBMCs spiked with cells of the T cell clone KT2. The origin of this receptor is a human donor. The CDR3, as DNA: TGCGCCAGCAGGGGACCCGTGATGAACACTGAAGCTTTCTTT. Protein product: CASRGPVMNTEAFF.